This TCR beta chain emerged from a study of blood T cells in healthy people across ages. The use of a sample-barcoded 5' primer and a J-beta primer mix characterized a second PCR of roughly 7 to 11 cycles. Unique molecular identifiers of 12 random nucleotides labeled each cDNA. TCRdb re-called the 5' RACE reads with MiXCR, one entry per CDR3 protein. This table has roughly 550,000 distinct CDR3 sequences, 24% appearing once. The ends were cut back, 0 bases at V and 8 bases at J, with 17 bases in the middle. This CDR3 region has 16 residues. Germline V lookup: CDR1 LGHNA, CDR2 YSLEER. This sample was also put to use in a study of T cells of mothers and their children.

The V and J genes are TRBV4-3 and TRBJ2-1, with a tentative D call TRBD2 (5 bases). This sequence was found in a boy between 10 and 17 years old in good health. The sequenced sample consisted of blood. In nucleotides, the CDR3 is TGCGCCAGCAGCCAAGATTCAGCAACGGGATACGATGAGCAGTTCTTC. As protein: CASSQDSATGYDEQFF.